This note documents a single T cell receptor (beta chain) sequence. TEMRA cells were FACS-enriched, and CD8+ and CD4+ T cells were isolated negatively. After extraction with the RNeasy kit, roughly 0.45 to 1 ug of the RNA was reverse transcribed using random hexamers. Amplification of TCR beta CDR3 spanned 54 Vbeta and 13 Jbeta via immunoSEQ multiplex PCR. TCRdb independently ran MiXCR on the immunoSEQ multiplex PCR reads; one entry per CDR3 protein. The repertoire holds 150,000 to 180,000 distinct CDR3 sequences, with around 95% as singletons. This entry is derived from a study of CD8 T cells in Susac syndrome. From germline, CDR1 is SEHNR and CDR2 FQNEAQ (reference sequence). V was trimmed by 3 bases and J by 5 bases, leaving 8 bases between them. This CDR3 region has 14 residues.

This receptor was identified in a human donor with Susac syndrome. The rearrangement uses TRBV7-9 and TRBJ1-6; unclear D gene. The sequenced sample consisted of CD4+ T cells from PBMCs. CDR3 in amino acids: CASSFQSDNSPLHF. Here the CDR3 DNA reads TGTGCCAGCAGCTTTCAGAGCGATAATTCACCCCTCCACTTT.